This T cell receptor beta chain was recovered during a study of T-cell memory formation after mild COVID-19. Study overall: Among the donors, TCR clusters were largely specific to each donor.

V lost 0 bases, J lost 1 base, and 10 bases lay in between. The CDR3 totals 16 residues. In germline, CDR1 is SGHTA, CDR2 FQGNSA. Barcoded TCR alpha and TCR beta cDNA libraries with UMIs came from 5'RACE using constant-segment primers. TCRdb called the 5' RACE reads again in MiXCR, with one record for every CDR3 protein. The table shows more than 350,000 distinct CDR3 sequences, with 20% to 25% occurring only once. General study points: For contracting clones, CD4+ ones sat mainly in CM and EM, CD8+ in EMRA. That cross-reactive memory joined was suggested by some responding clones appearing in pre-infection memory.

This clonotype was counted only a few times. What it binds is unknown. The sequenced material came from PBMCs or a T cell subset sorted from them (not recorded which). The chain links TRBV7-2 to TRBJ2-1; D may match TRBD1 or TRBD2 (5 bases each). This receptor was obtained from an adult woman who had mild COVID-19 (a few samples of this study predate the infection). Cell type and time point are not known. The CDR3 DNA reads TGTGCCAGCAGCTTAGCGGGACCTGGATCCTACAATGAGCAGTTCTTC. It yields the protein CASSLAGPGSYNEQFF.